This TCR beta chain is drawn from a study of blood T cells in healthy people across ages. With a J-beta primer mix and a sample-barcoded 5' primer, a second PCR ran 7 to 11 cycles. Every sample gave at least 2.5 million paired-end reads containing CDR3. TCRdb processed the 5' RACE reads anew with MiXCR; each CDR3 protein has one entry. The table lists some 1.5 million distinct CDR3 sequences, 40% to 45% of them singletons. Remarks on this clonotype: No antigen is known for it.

Donation came from healthy Caucasian individuals in Russia who were aged 6 to 90. Germline CDR1 reads LGHNA; CDR2 reads YSLEER. CDR3 length: 15 residues. V shed 2 bases, J shed 3 bases, and the junction held 6 bases outside the gene matches. Study observations and caveats: Shifts in expanded clonotypes may have been confounded by donor CMV status, which was unknown.

Sequencing was carried out using blood. The V call is TRBV4-3, the J call TRBJ1-2; TRBD1 matches 7 bases. The source is a woman younger than 35 in good health. In nucleotides, the CDR3 is TGCGCCAGCAGCCAAACCGTGACAGGGTACTATGGCTACACCTTC. Residues: CASSQTVTGYYGYTF.